This record concerns one T cell receptor (beta chain) sequence. What it recognizes is unknown. These data originate in a study of long-term antiretroviral therapy in people with HIV. Study-wide points: The study collected blood between about 2004 and 2017, possibly under older ART regimens.

Germline loops: CDR1 MGHRA, CDR2 YSYEKL. CDR3 length: 14 residues. V was shortened by 4 bases and J by 9 bases, with 18 bases between the two germline ends. Survey-level resolution applied to immunoSEQ assay v3.0. Sequencing efforts were directed toward roughly 40,000-55,000 T-cell genomes per sample. The repertoire was sequenced with immunoSEQ multiplex PCR; TCRdb's copy has only in-frame clones and lacks some. Of tens of thousands of clones listed, roughly 77% were seen once; the top ten hold more than 4%. The sample here was unsorted PBMCs, taken 0.5 years after starting antiretroviral therapy. The clonotype was recovered from a woman aged 40 to 50 with HIV. V gene TRBV4-1 combines with J gene TRBJ2-5; D assignment may be TRBD1 or TRBD2 (5 bases each). CDR3 sequence (DNA): TGCGCCAGCAGCCTCACCCGGGACCCACGGGCCCAGTACTTC. Translating gives CASSLTRDPRAQYF.